Shown below are 28 T cell receptor beta chains from a single sample sequenced in a study of blood T cell repertoires in COVID-19. Produced via immunoSEQ multiplex PCR; TCRdb's table is partial and in-frame only. Of around 220,000 clones listed, around 84% are singletons. Sequencing was done on a sample of PBMCs or T cells enriched from blood (not recorded which). These receptors all stem from a woman aged 40-49 years with acute COVID-19.

V gene TRBV9 combines with J gene TRBJ1-6; TRBD1 matches 10 bases. The CDR3 runs 15 residues. V gave up 3 bases and J gave up 7 bases; unmatched junction bases: 4. Germline lookup yields CDR1 SGDLS and CDR2 YYNGEE. The CDR3 DNA sequence: TGTGCCAGCAGCGGCGGGACAGGGGCCAATTCACCCCTCCACTTT. This gives the protein CASSGGTGANSPLHF.

V and J are TRBV21-1 and TRBJ1-5; the table calls TRBD1, which could not be checked here. TRBV21-1 is assigned pseudogene status. This CDR3 region has 17 residues. DNA for the CDR3: TGTGCCAGCAGCCTTAGATGCAGGGACAGCCATACCCGTAACCAGCATTTT. This codes for CASSLRCRDSHTRNQHF.

V usage is TRBV7-8 and J usage is TRBJ2-7, with 7 positions matching TRBD2. Germline CDR1 SGHVS, CDR2 FQNEAQ. The length of the CDR3 is 16 residues. With V trimmed by 5 bases and J by 2 bases, 12 bases remained unmatched. The CDR3 region is CASSQRFAGVTYEQYF. The CDR3 region has the DNA TGTGCCAGCAGCCAACGTTTCGCGGGGGTTACCTACGAGCAGTACTTC.

This clone was picked up a small number of times. The chain is built from TRBV5-6 and TRBJ2-5; D is perhaps TRBD1 (6 bases). Germline V lookup: CDR1 SGHDT, CDR2 YYEEEE. There are 15 residues in the CDR3. V lost 2 bases, J lost 1 base, and 12 bases lay in between. The CDR3 here is CASSLTGYLQETQYF. In DNA form, the CDR3 reads TGTGCCAGCAGCTTAACAGGGTACCTCCAAGAGACCCAGTACTTC.

The rearrangement joins TRBV11-2 to TRBJ2-2, with 7 bases fitting TRBD1. CDR1 and CDR2 from the germline V gene are SGHAT and FQNNGV. The CDR3 is made up of 15 amino acids. V dropped 5 bases and J dropped 2; count of bases not matched to a gene: 5. The CDR3, as DNA: TGTGCCAGCAGCGCCACAGGGGCCAACACCGGGGAGCTGTTTTTT. Translation gives CASSATGANTGELFF.

This rearrangement joins TRBV4-1 to TRBJ1-4; TRBD1 agrees at 7 bases. After removal of 5 bases from V and 4 bases from J, the junction contained 7 bases not matched to a gene. The V gene's germline CDR1 is MGHRA and CDR2 YSYEKL. The CDR3 is 15 residues long. The CDR3 DNA follows: TGCGCCAGCAGCATTCCGGGACAGATTAATGAAAAACTGTTTTTT. Its protein product is CASSIPGQINEKLFF.

The V gene is TRBV28, the J gene TRBJ1-2; D possibly corresponds to TRBD1 (5 bases). There are 15 residues in the CDR3. V dropped 6 bases and J dropped 11 bases, with 25 bases sitting between them. Germline-derived CDR1 and CDR2 are MDHEN and SYDVKM. The CDR3 nucleotides are TGTGCCAGCAGACTCACTGGGGGACTCCCCAAGTTTTACACCTTC. This encodes CASRLTGGLPKFYTF.

Only one count was recorded for this clone. This chain connects TRBV19 to TRBJ1-1; D remains ambiguous. CDR3 length: 14 residues. With 5 bases removed from V and 0 bases from J, the gap between germline ends came to 10 bases. Per germline, CDR1 LNHDA and CDR2 SQIVND (reference sequence). The CDR3 region is CASSGKPMNTEAFF. In DNA form, the CDR3 reads TGTGCCAGTAGTGGTAAGCCCATGAACACTGAAGCTTTCTTT.

V is TRBV7-2 and J is TRBJ1-5; D might be TRBD1 (5 bases). There are 16 residues in the CDR3. Looked up from germline, CDR1 is SGHTA and CDR2 is FQGNSA. V dropped 1 base and J dropped 2 bases, with 12 bases sitting between them. The CDR3 DNA follows: TGTGCCAGCAGCTTAGGGCAGGGTGTTGGCAATCAGCCCCAGCATTTT. Translated: CASSLGQGVGNQPQHF.

J is TRBJ2-2 and V is TRBV7-3, with TRBD1 identical over 10 bases. The V gene end was trimmed by 5 bases and the J gene end by 7 bases; junction bases not matched to a gene: 1. Per germline, CDR1 SGHTA and CDR2 FQGTGA. The CDR3 has 13 amino acids. CDR3 loop: CASSRDRGGELFF. CDR3 in DNA: TGTGCCAGCAGCAGGGACAGGGGCGGGGAGCTGTTTTTT.

V and J are TRBV6-5 and TRBJ1-1; no firm D call. Trimming cost V 8 bases and J 4 bases, with 8 bases left between them. From germline, CDR1 is MNHEY and CDR2 SVGAGI. The CDR3 is made up of 11 amino acids. Written as DNA, the CDR3 is TGTGCCAGCCGCGGAGCCACTGAAGCTTTCTTT. Translation gives CASRGATEAFF.

The CDR3 DNA reads TGTGCCAGCAGCTTTAACAGTGGAGGCGATCAGCCCCAGCATTTT. Its protein is CASSFNSGGDQPQHF. This chain joins TRBV7-2 and TRBJ1-5; no firm D call. V was pared by 3 bases and J by 5 bases, with 14 bases between. The CDR3 extends over 15 amino acids. From germline, CDR1 is SGHTA and CDR2 FQGNSA.

The V gene is TRBV7-3, the J gene TRBJ2-7; D unclear. Trimming removed 2 bases at V and 3 bases at J, with 14 bases between. CDR1 is SGHTA, CDR2 FQGTGA, per germline. This CDR3 region has 15 residues. CDR3 protein: CASSLGSWAVYEQYF. In nucleotides, the CDR3 is TGTGCCAGCAGCTTAGGGTCATGGGCAGTCTACGAGCAGTACTTC.

The V call is TRBV25-1, the J call TRBJ1-3, with D maybe TRBD1 (6 bases). V was pared by 6 bases and J by 4 bases, with 16 bases between. The CDR3 extends over 15 amino acids. The germline V gene encodes CDR1 MGHDK and CDR2 SYGVNS. The CDR3 reads CASSPTGGSGNTIYF. CDR3 coding DNA: TGTGCCAGCAGCCCCACGGGGGGCTCCGGAAACACCATATATTTT.

The chain links TRBV11-1 to TRBJ1-6, with a tentative D call TRBD1 (5 bases). CDR3 length: 15 amino acids. Per the germline V gene, CDR1 is SGHAT and CDR2 is FQDESV (reference sequence). The V and J ends lost 4 bases and 7 bases respectively, with 14 bases between them. This CDR3 is CASSSQQGANSPLHF. The CDR3 nucleotides read TGTGCCAGCAGCTCTCAGCAGGGCGCCAATTCACCCCTCCACTTT. Combining the CDR3 with reference TRBV11-1 and TRBJ1-6 gives the whole variable domain EAEVAQSPRYKITEKSQAVAFWCDPISGHATLYWYRQILGQGPELLVQFQDESVVDDSQLPKDRFSAERLKGVDSTLKIQPAELGDSAMYLCASSSQQGANSPLHFGNGTRLTVT.

This chain links TRBV5-4 with TRBJ1-4, with D possibly matching TRBD1 (5 bases). The CDR3 contains 16 residues. Trimming took 2 bases from V and 2 from J, leaving 13 bases between them. Germline loops: CDR1 SGHNT, CDR2 YYREEE (reference sequence). CDR3 in DNA: TGTGCCAGCAGCTTAGGGGCCCGGGCCACTAATGAAAAACTGTTTTTT. Amino acid sequence: CASSLGARATNEKLFF.

This chain links TRBV28 with TRBJ2-5; 7 bases are shared with TRBD1. Losses at the gene ends were 4 bases for V and 4 bases for J; bases not matched to a gene: 12. The CDR3 covers 16 residues. Germline loops: CDR1 MDHEN, CDR2 SYDVKM. The DNA of the CDR3 is TGTGCCAGCAGTTCCAATAACAGGGGAAAAGGAGAGACCCAGTACTTC. Protein product: CASSSNNRGKGETQYF.

V is TRBV3-1 (or the pseudogene TRBV3-2) and J is TRBJ2-3; D unresolved. V was clipped by 5 bases and J by 6 bases, with 15 bases between them. The V gene's germline CDR1 is LGHDT and CDR2 YNNKEL (reference sequence). The CDR3 loop spans 14 amino acids. The CDR3 DNA reads as TGTGCCAGCAGCATCGACTCCGCCCGGGATACGCAGTATTTT. This translates into CASSIDSARDTQYF.

This clone appeared a few times. This chain connects TRBV7-2 to TRBJ2-1, with a tentative D call TRBD1 (6 bases). Trimming pared 0 bases from V and 7 bases from J, leaving 13 bases between. The CDR3 runs to 15 residues. The germline V gene encodes CDR1 SGHTA and CDR2 FQGNSA. As DNA, the CDR3 is TGTGCCAGCAGCTTAGCCCCTTCGACAGGAAATGAGCAGTTCTTC. It yields the protein CASSLAPSTGNEQFF. The full variable domain, rest sourced from reference TRBV7-2 and TRBJ2-1, is GAGVSQSPSNKVTEKGKDVELRCDPISGHTALYWYRQSLGQGLEFLIYFQGNSAPDKSGLPSDRFSAERTGGSVSTLTIQRTQQEDSAVYLCASSLAPSTGNEQFFGPGTRLTVL.

The chain uses TRBV6-2 or TRBV6-3 and TRBJ1-5, with D maybe TRBD1 (5 bases). V was shortened by 6 bases and J by 4 bases, with 22 bases between the two germline ends. Germline CDR1 MNHEY, CDR2 SVGEGT. The CDR3 has 17 residues. CDR3 amino acids: CASSPISRAGGNQPQHF. The CDR3, as DNA: TGTGCCAGCAGCCCCATTAGTAGGGCCGGGGGGAATCAGCCCCAGCATTTT.

This chain connects TRBV6-6 to TRBJ2-1, with no clear D. This CDR3 spans 20 amino acids. CDR1 MNHNY and CDR2 SVGAGI come from the germline V gene (reference sequence). V gave up 5 bases and J gave up 0 bases, with 26 bases separating them. The DNA for the CDR3 is TGTGCCAGCAGTCGAAACCCCCGTCGGTCGAGTTCGAGCTCCTACAATGAGCAGTTCTTC. Protein sequence: CASSRNPRRSSSSSYNEQFF.

This clone was seen a handful of times. The chain uses TRBV2 and TRBJ1-4; D ambiguous. The CDR3 is 13 amino acids. Looked up from germline, CDR1 is SNHLY and CDR2 is FYNNEI. V lost 5 bases to trimming and J lost 8 bases, with 12 bases between them. CDR3 protein: CASSTWTGEKLFF. The DNA of the CDR3 is TGTGCCAGCAGTACCTGGACGGGGGAAAAACTGTTTTTT.

This chain joins TRBV7-2 and TRBJ1-2, with 9 bases aligning to TRBD1. CDR3 size: 15 residues. Germline CDR1 reads SGHTA; CDR2 reads FQGNSA. Germline trimming cut 5 bases from V and 8 bases from J; bases unmatched to any gene: 12. CDR3 nucleotides: TGTGCCAGCAGCATCGGGACAGGGCCCCTTGGGGGCTACACCTTC. Translating gives CASSIGTGPLGGYTF.

The chain uses TRBV29-1 and TRBJ2-1; 7 positions agree with TRBD2. Germline V lookup: CDR1 SQVTM, CDR2 ANQGSEA. With V trimmed by 3 bases and J by 9 bases, 5 bases remained unmatched. The CDR3 sequence is 12 residues long. The CDR3 bases are TGCAGCGTTGAGGGAGGGTTTGGTGAGCAGTTCTTC. Amino acids: CSVEGGFGEQFF.

The J gene is TRBJ2-1, the V gene TRBV20-1; 8 positions match TRBD1. J gave up 5 bases and V 3 bases, and 9 bases lay outside the gene matches. The germline V gene has CDR1 DFQATT and CDR2 SNEGSKA (reference sequence). The CDR3 covers 15 residues. CDR3 sequence: CSASPPRTGHNEQFF. The DNA for the CDR3 is TGCAGTGCTAGTCCCCCTAGGACAGGGCACAATGAGCAGTTCTTC.

The V gene is TRBV11-2, the J gene TRBJ2-2; maybe TRBD2 (6 bases). The V gene's germline CDR1 is SGHAT and CDR2 FQNNGV. V gave up 2 bases and J gave up 3 bases, with 13 bases separating them. The CDR3 covers 16 residues. CDR3 region: CASSLNVGGDTGELFF. CDR3 bases: TGTGCCAGCAGCTTAAACGTAGGAGGGGACACCGGGGAGCTGTTTTTT.

The chain is built from TRBV28 and TRBJ1-3, with TRBD1 as a possible D gene (6 bases). The V and J ends lost 3 bases and 4 bases respectively, with 13 bases between them. The CDR3 loop spans 15 amino acids. CDR1 MDHEN and CDR2 SYDVKM come from the germline V gene. The DNA for the CDR3 is TGTGCCAGCAGTTTCGCAGGGGCGACCGGAAACACCATATATTTT. It encodes CASSFAGATGNTIYF.

The rearrangement links TRBV25-1 to TRBJ1-1, with a weak D call TRBD1 (5 bases). The CDR3 contains 16 residues. Germline CDR1 MGHDK, CDR2 SYGVNS. The V gene lost 0 bases and the J gene lost 4 bases, with 15 bases spanning the gap. CDR3 protein: CASSEYGGRGITEAFF. CDR3 bases: TGTGCCAGCAGTGAATATGGGGGTCGGGGGATCACTGAAGCTTTCTTT.